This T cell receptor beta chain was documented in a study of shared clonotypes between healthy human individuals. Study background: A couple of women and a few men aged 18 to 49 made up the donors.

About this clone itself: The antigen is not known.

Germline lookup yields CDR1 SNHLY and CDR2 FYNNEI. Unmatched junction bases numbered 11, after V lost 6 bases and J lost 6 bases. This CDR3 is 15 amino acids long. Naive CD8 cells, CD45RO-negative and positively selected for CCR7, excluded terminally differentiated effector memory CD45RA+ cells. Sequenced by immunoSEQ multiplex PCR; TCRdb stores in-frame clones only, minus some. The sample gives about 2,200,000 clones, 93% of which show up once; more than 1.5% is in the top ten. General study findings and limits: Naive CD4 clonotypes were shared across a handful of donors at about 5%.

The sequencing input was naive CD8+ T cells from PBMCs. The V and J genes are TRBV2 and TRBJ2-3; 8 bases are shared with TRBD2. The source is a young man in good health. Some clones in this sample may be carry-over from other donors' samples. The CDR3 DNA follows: TGTGCCAGCAGACCGACTAGCGCCTCCTCCGATACGCAGTATTTT. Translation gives CASRPTSASSDTQYF.